This T cell receptor beta chain was profiled in a study of T cell clones after liver transplantation. Trimming removed 5 bases from V and 0 bases from J, with 14 bases in between. The germline V gene has CDR1 MDHEN and CDR2 SYDVKM. The CDR3 has 15 amino acids. The method was immunoSEQ multiplex PCR; TCRdb's version includes in-frame clones alone and lacks a portion of them. The sample carries roughly 70,000 clones, over 70% recorded once. This material consisted of CD4+ T cells from blood, taken before liver transplant. The TCR originated in a human donor who received a liver transplant. The chain carries TRBV28 and TRBJ2-7, with D possibly called TRBD1 or TRBD2 (5 bases each). The CDR3 sequence: CASSPWDGNSYEQYF. Here the CDR3 DNA reads TGTGCCAGCAGTCCTTGGGACGGAAACTCCTACGAGCAGTACTTC.